The rows below give T cell receptor beta chains drawn from one sample of a study of regulatory T cells in long-lasting Graves disease. TCRdb itself ran the multiplex PCR reads through MiXCR, one entry per CDR3 protein. The sample lists around 420,000 distinct CDR3 sequences, around 15% seen once, with 22% in the top ten. Material: peripheral blood mononuclear cells (PBMCs), obtained at new diagnosis, from a patient treated with antithyroid drugs. The receptors here all came from a female donor with Graves disease. Both conserved end residues are part of each CDR3. The D gene is left open where the match is weak. Clone size is shown for a subset of rows, as once, few, many or a class of expanded clone.

>many|TRBV7-9|TRBJ2-7|.
CASSLSGNQGGEQYF
TGTGCCAGCAGCTTATCTGGGAATCAGGGTGGCGAGCAGTACTTC
>few|TRBV5-4|TRBJ1-3|.
CASSTTEPGNTIYF
TGTGCCAGCAGCACGACGGAACCCGGAAACACCATATATTTT
>many|TRBV5-5|TRBJ1-2|.
CASSSNRGGAGYTF
TGTGCCAGCAGCTCCAACCGAGGGGGTGCCGGCTACACCTTC
>.|TRBV12-3/TRBV12-4|TRBJ2-1|.
CASSEWDVADEQFF
TGTGCCAGCAGTGAATGGGACGTAGCCGATGAGCAGTTCTTC
>once|TRBV30|TRBJ1-2|.
CAWSVTRVDGYTF
TGTGCCTGGAGTGTAACACGGGTGGATGGCTACACCTTC
>many|TRBV19|TRBJ1-1|.
CASSICTLNTEAFF
TGTGCCAGTAGTATATGCACTTTGAACACTGAAGCTTTCTTT
>.|TRBV28|TRBJ1-3|.
CASPKRFSGNTIYF
TGTGCCAGCCCCAAGAGGTTCTCTGGAAACACCATATATTTT
>.|TRBV10-3|TRBJ2-1|.
CASLGAYNEQFF
TGTGCCAGTCTTGGGGCCTACAATGAGCAGTTCTTC
>.|TRBV12-3/TRBV12-4|TRBJ1-1|.
CASRRNRDKNTEAFF
TGTGCCAGCAGAAGGAACAGGGACAAGAACACTGAAGCTTTCTTT
>.|TRBV30|TRBJ2-2|TRBD2
CAWSVLLAGVTGGLFF
TGTGCCTGGAGTGTACTGCTAGCGGGAGTAACCGGGGGGCTGTTTTTT
>.|TRBV28|TRBJ2-1|.
CASSLIGGPSYNEQFF
TGTGCCAGCAGTTTAATCGGCGGTCCGTCCTACAATGAGCAGTTCTTC
>many|TRBV7-2|TRBJ1-2|.
CASSTGRGNYGYTF
TGTGCCAGCAGCACGGGACGGGGGAACTATGGCTACACCTTC
>many|TRBV12-3/TRBV12-4|TRBJ2-5|.
CASSFSFLSETQYF
TGTGCCAGCAGTTTTAGTTTTTTAAGCGAGACCCAGTACTTC
>few|TRBV7-3|TRBJ2-1|.
CASSSSVPSSYNEQFF
TGTGCCAGCAGCTCTAGCGTCCCGAGCTCCTACAATGAGCAGTTCTTC
>many|TRBV9|TRBJ1-2|TRBD1
CASSVAGTGRYGYTF
TGTGCCAGCAGCGTAGCTGGGACAGGGAGGTATGGCTACACCTTC
>.|TRBV13|TRBJ1-1|.
CASRDTGTYENTEAFF
TGTGCCAGCAGAGACACCGGGACATACGAGAACACTGAAGCTTTCTTT
>many|TRBV30|TRBJ2-3|TRBD2
CAWSPRGGNTDTQYF
TGTGCCTGGAGTCCAAGGGGAGGGAACACAGATACGCAGTATTTT
>many|TRBV20-1|TRBJ2-5|TRBD2
CSARGTSGKYQETQYF
TGCAGTGCTAGGGGGACTAGCGGGAAGTACCAAGAGACCCAGTACTTC
>.|TRBV18|TRBJ1-3|.
CASSWTPYHSGNTIYF
TGTGCCAGCTCGTGGACACCGTACCACTCTGGAAACACCATATATTTT
>few|TRBV4-3|TRBJ1-4|.
CASSQRHRMELFF
TGCGCCAGCAGCCAAAGGCACAGGATGGAACTGTTTTTT
>few|TRBV9|TRBJ1-4|.
CASSTQGGTTNEKLFF
TGTGCCAGCAGCACACAAGGGGGGACCACTAATGAAAAACTGTTTTTT
>few|TRBV19|TRBJ1-5|TRBD1
CASSIWTGGGNQPQHF
TGTGCCAGTAGTATATGGACAGGGGGGGGCAATCAGCCCCAGCATTTT
>many|TRBV7-9|TRBJ2-2|.
CASSRRTSNTGELFF
TGTGCCAGCAGCCGCCGGACCTCGAACACCGGGGAGCTGTTTTTT
>many|TRBV6-1|TRBJ1-1|.
CASKRTGMNTEAFF
TGTGCCAGCAAGAGGACGGGGATGAACACTGAAGCTTTCTTT
>few|TRBV12-5|TRBJ2-3|.
CASGLGFGEEDADTQYF
TGTGCTAGTGGTTTGGGGTTCGGGGAAGAAGACGCAGATACGCAGTATTTT
>few|TRBV6-2/TRBV6-3|TRBJ2-1|.
CASRTGEYNEQFF
TGTGCCAGCAGAACGGGGGAATACAATGAGCAGTTCTTC
>many|TRBV5-1|TRBJ2-2|.
CASSLRRQTNTGELFF
TGCGCCAGCAGCTTAAGGAGACAGACGAACACCGGGGAGCTGTTTTTT
>many|TRBV11-2|TRBJ2-5|TRBD2
CASSLYTSGGSQETQYF
TGTGCCAGCAGCTTATATACTAGCGGGGGTTCCCAAGAGACCCAGTACTTC
>many|TRBV20-1|TRBJ2-1|TRBD1
CSLPGQTYNEQFF
TGCAGCTTGCCGGGACAGACCTACAATGAGCAGTTCTTC
>.|TRBV9|TRBJ2-7|.
CASSPGEGGIYEQYF
TGTGCCAGCAGTCCAGGAGAGGGCGGGATCTACGAGCAGTACTTC
>few|TRBV5-4|TRBJ1-1|.
CASSLTRGSEAFF
TGTGCCAGCAGCTTGACTAGGGGCTCAGAAGCTTTCTTT
>many|TRBV7-9|TRBJ1-6|.
CASSPINSPLHF
TGTGCCAGCAGCCCTATAAATTCACCCCTCCACTTT